The 15 T cell receptor beta chains below come from one sample, sequenced in a study of T cells in localized non-small cell lung cancer. Some clones are missing from TCRdb's copy, which holds only in-frame ones; the method was immunoSEQ multiplex PCR. The sample lists roughly 3,000 clones, about 20% occurring once. The material was lung tumor tissue, obtained before any cancer treatment. These receptors were taken from a man between 35 and 75 years old with stage I squamous cell lung carcinoma.

This clone was counted a few times. The chain couples TRBV6-8 to TRBJ2-5, with no clear D. The V end lost 2 bases, the J end lost 1 base, and 11 bases lay between the germline ends. This CDR3 spans 15 amino acids. CDR1 is MNHGY and CDR2 is SAAAGT in the germline V gene. DNA for the CDR3: TGTGCCAGCAGTTACGGGATGGCAGCCCAAGAGACCCAGTACTTC. Translating gives CASSYGMAAQETQYF.

This chain links TRBV5-1 with TRBJ2-5; TRBD2 might be the D (6 bases). The CDR3 extends over 15 amino acids. Germline values: CDR1 SGHRS, CDR2 YFSETQ. V was trimmed by 2 bases and J by 6 bases, leaving 17 bases between them. The chain's CDR3 is CASSLGGDVLKTQYF. In DNA, the CDR3 is TGCGCCAGCAGCTTAGGCGGGGACGTGTTGAAGACCCAGTACTTC.

The chain couples TRBV28 to TRBJ2-4, with D perhaps TRBD1 (7 bases). The length of the CDR3 is 13 residues. Trimming stripped 3 bases from V and 10 bases from J, with 13 bases between. Germline values: CDR1 MDHEN, CDR2 SYDVKM. CDR3 nucleotide sequence: TGTGCCAGCAGTTTCGTGCCAGGGGGGATTCAGTACTTC. Its translation: CASSFVPGGIQYF.

This clone rates as large. The V call is TRBV11-3, the J call TRBJ2-5; a weak D match, TRBD1 (6 bases). The CDR3 is 15 amino acids. The germline V gene has CDR1 SGHNT and CDR2 YENEEA. Trimming pared 5 bases from V and 2 bases from J, leaving 15 bases between. The CDR3 DNA reads TGTGCCAGCAGCCCTCGACAGGCCTCACAAGAGACCCAGTACTTC. Translated: CASSPRQASQETQYF.

The chain has TRBV19 and TRBJ1-2; a possible D gene is TRBD1 (5 bases). Germline CDR1 is LNHDA and CDR2 is SQIVND (reference sequence). The germline V and J ends were trimmed by 2 bases and 8 bases, with 15 bases remaining between them. This CDR3 has 14 amino acids. The CDR3 nucleotides are TGTGCCAGTAGTATAAAAGGGGTGATGCGCGGCTACACCTTC. As protein: CASSIKGVMRGYTF.

By share of the sample, this clone is medium-sized. The chain links TRBV11-3 to TRBJ2-7, with 9 bases aligning to TRBD1. The CDR3 spans 16 residues. V lost 2 bases to trimming and J lost 4 bases; unmatched junction nucleotides: 9. CDR1 is SGHNT, CDR2 YENEEA, per germline. Written as DNA, the CDR3 is TGTGCCAGCAGCTTACGGACCGGGACAGGGCTGTACGAGCAGTACTTC. Protein product: CASSLRTGTGLYEQYF.

This clone was seen a few times. The chain recombines TRBV6-7 with TRBJ2-1; D uncertain. TRBV6-7 qualifies as an ORF whose function is uncertain. Between the trimmed V and J ends, which lost 5 bases and 9 bases, there was a span of 8 bases. The CDR3 runs to 11 residues. In DNA, the CDR3 is TGTGCCAGCAGTAACAGAGGTGAGCAGTTCTTC. Its translation: CASSNRGEQFF.

This clone was recorded at least ten times. The gene calls are TRBV7-6 and TRBJ1-2; 10 bases are shared with TRBD1. V was clipped by 5 bases and J by 2 bases; unmatched bases: 5. This CDR3 region has 15 residues. Germline V CDR1 and CDR2: SGHVS, FNYEAQ. The CDR3 here is CASSTGQGLNYGYTF. CDR3 in DNA: TGTGCCAGCAGCACGGGACAGGGGCTCAACTATGGCTACACCTTC.

The chain joins TRBV11-3 to TRBJ1-1; D is uncertain. The V end was cut by 0 bases, the J end by 7 bases, with 12 bases between. The CDR3 covers 14 residues. Germline CDR1 and CDR2: SGHNT and YENEEA. CDR3 residues: CASSLDSARDEAFF. CDR3 nucleotide sequence: TGTGCCAGCAGCTTAGATTCTGCCCGGGATGAAGCTTTCTTT.

By share, this clone ranks as medium-sized. The chain carries TRBV12-5 and TRBJ2-3; 8 bases match TRBD2. The germline V gene has CDR1 LGHNT and CDR2 FRNRAP. The CDR3 length is 16 residues. CDR3: CASVGSGVLGTDTQYF. The CDR3 coding sequence is TGTGCCAGCGTCGGTAGCGGGGTCCTGGGCACAGATACGCAGTATTTT.

The V and J genes are TRBV28 and TRBJ1-2; TRBD1 is a possible D gene (6 bases). Between the trimmed V and J ends, which lost 6 bases and 8 bases, there was a span of 25 bases. The CDR3 spans 16 residues. CDR1 is MDHEN and CDR2 is SYDVKM in the germline V gene. CDR3: CASSPPLGGGRFGYTF. In nucleotides, the CDR3 is TGTGCCAGCAGCCCCCCCTTGGGTGGGGGGCGCTTCGGCTACACCTTC.

The chain combines TRBV29-1 with TRBJ2-5; D ambiguous. With 6 bases removed from V and 4 bases from J, the gap between germline ends came to 15 bases. CDR1 is SQVTM and CDR2 is ANQGSEA in the germline V gene. This CDR3 has 13 residues. In DNA, the CDR3 is TGCAGCGTATCGATCCGTAGAGGAGAGACCCAGTACTTC. As protein: CSVSIRRGETQYF.

V and J are TRBV5-1 and TRBJ1-6; TRBD1 matches at 8 bases. The CDR3 runs 14 residues. J was trimmed by 7 bases and V by 4 bases; bases with no gene match: 4. The germline V gene has CDR1 SGHRS and CDR2 YFSETQ. CDR3 region: CASSPDRVNSPLHF. CDR3 DNA sequence: TGCGCCAGCAGCCCGGACAGGGTCAATTCACCCCTCCACTTT.

Only a few counts were recorded for this clone. The chain uses TRBV14 and TRBJ2-7; the D is unclear. Germline lookup yields CDR1 SGHDN and CDR2 FVKESK. This CDR3 contains 12 residues. The V end lost 0 bases, the J end lost 12 bases, and 12 bases lay between the germline ends. For the CDR3, the DNA is TGTGCCAGCAGCCAAGATCGCCCCCCCAGGTACTTC. This codes for CASSQDRPPRYF.

Within the sample, this clone is medium-sized. This chain joins TRBV9 and TRBJ1-3; TRBD1 is a possible D gene (5 bases). Germline V gene sequence: CDR1 SGDLS, CDR2 YYNGEE. The CDR3 sequence is 15 residues long. Trimming took 2 bases from V and 0 from J, leaving 9 bases between them. In DNA form, the CDR3 reads TGTGCCAGCAGCGTTCAGAGGGGCTCTGGAAACACCATATATTTT. Its translation is CASSVQRGSGNTIYF.